These 24 T cell receptor beta chains share one sample of origin, sequenced in a study of T cell clonotyping in hematopoietic cell transplantation. Clones were read by immunoSEQ multiplex PCR, and TCRdb kept only the in-frame ones, dropping some. The sample records roughly 13,000 clones, less than 70% being singletons. Sequenced: PBMCs. The receptors come from a human donor who either received an allogeneic hematopoietic cell transplant for a myeloid malignancy or was a related donor (not recorded which). Some clones in this sample may be carry-over from other donors' samples.

This clone was seen only a few times. The gene calls are TRBV30 and TRBJ2-7, with unresolved D. Germline V CDR1 and CDR2: GTSNPN, SVGIG (reference sequence). The CDR3 has 13 amino acids. The ends were cut back, 4 bases at V and 3 bases at J, with 13 bases in the middle. CDR3 amino acids: CAWTGLRNYEQYF. Here the CDR3 DNA reads TGTGCCTGGACGGGCCTTAGAAACTACGAGCAGTACTTC.

This clone was observed once. V gene TRBV7-2 combines with J gene TRBJ2-7; D may be TRBD1 (6 bases). The CDR3 length is 15 residues. V lost 5 bases and J lost 0, with 14 bases in between. Germline V gene sequence: CDR1 SGHTA, CDR2 FQGNSA. CDR3 sequence reads: CASSADSYFSYEQYF. CDR3 nucleotides: TGTGCCAGCAGCGCGGACAGCTATTTCTCCTACGAGCAGTACTTC.

On this clone: The junction and the germline gene differ at one end; a read error may be behind it. V gene TRBV30 combines with J gene TRBJ2-7; D possibly corresponds to TRBD1 (5 bases). Per the germline V gene, CDR1 is GTSNPN and CDR2 is SVGIG (reference sequence). The CDR3 covers 13 residues. The CDR3 reads CAWSSQGGYEQYF. The CDR3 region has the DNA TGTGCTTGGAGTTCTCAGGGTGGCTACGAGCAGTACTTC.

V gene TRBV6-5 combines with J gene TRBJ1-6; D unresolved. There are 16 residues in the CDR3. CDR1 is MNHEY, CDR2 SVGAGI, per germline. Trimming cost V 0 bases and J 2 bases, with 8 bases left between them. CDR3 residues: CASSYSSSPYNSPLHF. CDR3 bases: TGTGCCAGCAGTTACTCGAGCAGTCCCTATAATTCACCCCTCCACTTT.

V and J are TRBV6-5 and TRBJ1-2, with TRBD1 matching over 8 bases. Germline values: CDR1 MNHEY, CDR2 SVGAGI. With V trimmed by 6 bases and J by 4 bases, 7 bases remained unmatched. The CDR3 has 14 residues. CDR3 sequence: CASRRQGLGYGYTF. DNA of the CDR3: TGTGCCAGCAGACGACAGGGGCTGGGCTATGGCTACACCTTC.

This clone came up a few times. V and J are TRBV30 and TRBJ1-5; D is ambiguous. This CDR3 region has 13 residues. Trimming removed 0 bases from V and 4 bases from J, with 7 bases in between. The germline gives CDR1 GTSNPN, CDR2 SVGIG (reference sequence). CDR3: CAWSVGRNQPQHF. Here the CDR3 DNA reads TGTGCCTGGAGTGTCGGCAGAAATCAGCCCCAGCATTTT.

This clone appeared a few times. J is TRBJ1-1 and V is TRBV19; 9 nucleotides match TRBD1. CDR3 length: 13 amino acids. Germline CDR1 and CDR2: LNHDA and SQIVND (reference sequence). Unmatched junction bases numbered 3, after V lost 6 bases and J lost 4 bases. CDR3 residues: CASRGTGTTEAFF. The CDR3 bases are TGTGCCAGTAGGGGGACAGGGACCACTGAAGCTTTCTTT. Looking up the rest from reference TRBV19 and TRBJ1-1 gives the full variable domain: DGGITQSPKYLFRKEGQNVTLSCEQNLNHDAMYWYRQDPGQGLRLIYYSQIVNDFQKGDIAEGYSVSREKKESFPLTVTSAQKNPTAFYLCASRGTGTTEAFFGQGTRLTVV.

The V call is TRBV6-5, the J call TRBJ1-4; no firm D call. Germline V lookup: CDR1 MNHEY, CDR2 SVGAGI. The V and J ends lost 3 bases and 0 bases respectively, with 11 bases between them. The CDR3 has 16 amino acids. In nucleotides, the CDR3 is TGTGCCAGCAGTTATGGTGTCGGTGCAACTAATGAAAAACTGTTTTTT. Its protein product is CASSYGVGATNEKLFF.

This clone has only a few counts. The chain recombines TRBV4-2 with TRBJ1-2, with D maybe TRBD1 (6 bases). Germline CDR1 and CDR2: LGHNA and YNFKEQ. With 4 bases removed from V and 8 bases from J, the gap between germline ends came to 20 bases. CDR3 size: 15 residues. This CDR3 is CASSPGRTGRYGYTF. The CDR3 DNA is TGTGCCAGCAGCCCGGGGCGTACAGGGAGGTACGGCTACACCTTC.

This clone has just a few counts. V and J are TRBV9 and TRBJ1-6; D is ambiguous. V was cut by 1 base and J by 8 bases, with 7 bases left in between. Germline values: CDR1 SGDLS, CDR2 YYNGEE. This CDR3 has 13 residues. Here the CDR3 DNA reads TGTGCCAGCAGCGTAAATATGGATTCACCCCTCCACTTT. It is translated as CASSVNMDSPLHF.

This chain uses TRBV27 with TRBJ2-7; D may be TRBD1 (5 bases). V was trimmed by 8 bases and J by 0 bases, leaving 11 bases between them. The CDR3 extends over 13 amino acids. CDR1 MNHEY and CDR2 SMNVEV come from the germline V gene (reference sequence). CDR3: CASQTASSYEQYF. The CDR3 DNA sequence: TGTGCCAGCCAGACAGCGAGCTCCTACGAGCAGTACTTC.

CDR3 nucleotide sequence: TGCGCCAGCAGCCAAGTCAGGGGGCACGAGCAGTACTTC. This translates into CASSQVRGHEQYF. The genes are TRBV4-3 and TRBJ2-7; TRBD1 agrees at 8 bases. In germline, CDR1 is LGHNA, CDR2 YSLEER. CDR3 length equals 13 residues. The trim removed 1 base at V and 5 bases at J, leaving 1 base unmatched.

In its sample, this clone was seen a few times. V and J are TRBV6-5 and TRBJ1-2; the D gene is possibly TRBD1 (5 bases). From germline, CDR1 is MNHEY and CDR2 SVGAGI. V lost 4 bases and J 8 bases, leaving 14 bases between the germline ends. This CDR3 has 13 amino acids. CDR3 DNA: TGTGCCAGCAGTTCGACGTGGGGGATGGGCTACACCTTC. The encoded protein is CASSSTWGMGYTF.

This chain links TRBV4-1 with TRBJ1-3; TRBD1 agrees at 8 bases. The CDR3 extends over 15 amino acids. V was clipped by 6 bases and J by 2 bases; unmatched bases: 6. Germline lookup yields CDR1 MGHRA and CDR2 YSYEKL. As DNA, the CDR3 is TGCGCCAGCAGTCATACGACAGGGGCTGGAAACACCATATATTTT. This sequence encodes CASSHTTGAGNTIYF.

A few counts support this clone. The chain is built from TRBV30 and TRBJ1-2, with 9 bases fitting TRBD1. The V gene end was trimmed by 2 bases and the J gene end by 8 bases; junction bases not matched to a gene: 18. The length of the CDR3 is 17 residues. Germline V gene sequence: CDR1 GTSNPN, CDR2 SVGIG (reference sequence). CDR3 DNA: TGTGCCTGGAGTAAACCGGGAGAACAGGGGGCGTCTTGGGGCTACACCTTC. It yields the protein CAWSKPGEQGASWGYTF. The whole variable domain, remainder taken from reference TRBV30 and TRBJ1-2, is SQTIHQWPATLVQPVGSPLSLECTVEGTSNPNLYWYRQAAGRGLQLLFYSVGIGQISSEVPQNLSASRPQDRQFILSSKKLLLSDSGFYLCAWSKPGEQGASWGYTFGSGTRLTVV.

The chain links TRBV30 to TRBJ2-7, with D hard to call. The V end lost 1 base, the J end lost 7 bases, and 11 bases lay between the germline ends. Germline CDR1 reads GTSNPN; CDR2 reads SVGIG (reference sequence). CDR3 length: 12 amino acids. In DNA, the CDR3 is TGTGCCTGGAGTGCCGCCCCTTGGGAGCAGTACTTC. This encodes CAWSAAPWEQYF.

A single count supports this clone. V and J are TRBV6-5 and TRBJ2-5; possibly TRBD1 or TRBD2 for D (5 bases each). The J call could be wrong; TRBJ2-7 is a better fit for the DNA end. The CDR3 extends over 13 amino acids. Germline V gene sequence: CDR1 MNHEY, CDR2 SVGAGI. DNA of the CDR3: TGTGCCAGCAGAGAGGGGTCTTTTAACGAGCAGTACTTC. Its protein product is CASREGSFNEQYF.

The chain carries TRBV15 and TRBJ1-5; 7 bases line up with TRBD1. This CDR3 is built from 16 residues. Germline V gives CDR1 LNHNV, CDR2 YYDKDF (reference sequence). The V segment lost 5 bases and the J segment 0 bases; nucleotides outside the gene matches: 7. The CDR3 region has the DNA TGTGCCACCAGCGATGACAGGGAAGATAGCAATCAGCCCCAGCATTTT. It is translated as CATSDDREDSNQPQHF.

V and J are TRBV4-1 and TRBJ1-6; D is undetermined. Germline V gives CDR1 MGHRA, CDR2 YSYEKL. The ends were cut back, 0 bases at V and 7 bases at J, with 10 bases in the middle. The CDR3 length is 15 residues. The CDR3 here is CASSQDVRGNSPLHF. For the CDR3, the DNA is TGCGCCAGCAGCCAAGATGTAAGAGGGAATTCACCCCTCCACTTT.

The CDR3 is CSAFPGPGGTEAFF. The CDR3 DNA reads TGCAGCGCCTTCCCCGGCCCCGGAGGGACTGAAGCTTTCTTT. The V gene is TRBV29-1, the J gene TRBJ1-1, with D unclear. The germline V and J ends were trimmed by 7 bases and 5 bases, with 20 bases remaining between them. CDR1 is SQVTM and CDR2 is ANQGSEA in the germline V gene. The CDR3 is 14 residues long.

The chain joins TRBV19 to TRBJ1-5; TRBD1 aligns across 7 bases. The germline CDR1 and CDR2 sequences are LNHDA and SQIVND (reference sequence). CDR3 size: 14 residues. J lost 5 bases, V lost 6 bases, and 7 bases had no gene match. The CDR3 nucleotides read TGTGCCAGTAGCTTAGACAGGGACCATCAGCCCCAGCATTTT. It codes for CASSLDRDHQPQHF.

The chain joins TRBV5-6 to TRBJ2-7; possibly TRBD1 for D (6 bases). This CDR3 has 18 residues. Germline V gene lookup returns CDR1 SGHDT and CDR2 YYEEEE. V lost 1 base, J lost 3 bases, and 23 bases lay in between. The CDR3: CASSLRTSQGRRIYEQYF. The CDR3 bases are TGTGCCAGCAGCTTGAGAACATCACAGGGTCGCAGGATCTACGAGCAGTACTTC. The full variable domain, with the rest looked up from reference TRBV5-6 and TRBJ2-7, is DAGVTQSPTHLIKTRGQQVTLRCSPKSGHDTVSWYQQALGQGPQFIFQYYEEEERQRGNFPDRFSGHQFPNYSSELNVNALLLGDSALYLCASSLRTSQGRRIYEQYFGPGTRLTVT.

This clone occurred once. The V gene is TRBV30, the J gene TRBJ1-4; tentative D call: TRBD1 (5 bases). Germline V gene sequence: CDR1 GTSNPN, CDR2 SVGIG (reference sequence). V was shortened by 0 bases and J by 5 bases, with 7 bases between the two germline ends. The CDR3 sequence is 13 residues long. CDR3 sequence: CAWSVRGNEKLFF. The DNA for the CDR3 is TGTGCCTGGAGTGTAAGGGGCAATGAAAAACTGTTTTTT.

The V and J genes are TRBV30 and TRBJ2-5; perhaps TRBD1 as D (6 bases). Germline V gene data show CDR1 as GTSNPN and CDR2 as SVGIG (reference sequence). There are 12 residues in the CDR3. V was cut by 3 bases and J by 5 bases, with 10 bases left in between. In nucleotides, the CDR3 is TGTGCCTGGAGGGGGGCCAGGGAGACCCAGTACTTC. Translated, it gives CAWRGARETQYF.